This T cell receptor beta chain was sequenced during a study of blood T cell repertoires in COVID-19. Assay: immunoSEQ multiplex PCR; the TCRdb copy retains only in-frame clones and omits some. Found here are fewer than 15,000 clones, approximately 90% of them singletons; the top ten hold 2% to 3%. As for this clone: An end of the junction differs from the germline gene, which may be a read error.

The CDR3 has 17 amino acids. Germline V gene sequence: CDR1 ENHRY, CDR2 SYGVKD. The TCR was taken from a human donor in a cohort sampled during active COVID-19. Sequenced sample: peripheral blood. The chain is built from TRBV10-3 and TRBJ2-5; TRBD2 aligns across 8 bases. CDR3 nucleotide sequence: TGTGCCATCAGTGAGTCGCGGACTAGCTCGGGGCAAGCGACCCAGTACTTC. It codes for CAISESRTSSGQATQYF.